A selection of T cell receptor beta chains follows, all from one sample in a study of CD8 T cells in Susac syndrome. TCRdb itself ran the immunoSEQ multiplex PCR reads through MiXCR, one entry per CDR3 protein. The sample records 100,000 to 150,000 distinct CDR3 sequences, about 93% being singletons. Specimen: CD8+ T cells from PBMCs. These receptors were collected from a human donor with Susac syndrome. Both conserved end residues are part of each CDR3. The D gene is left open where the match is weak. Clone size is not always given. Where it is, it says once, few, many or a class for expanded clones.

J: TRBJ2-7; V: TRBV3-1; D: TRBD1; size: few; DNA: TGTGCCAGCAGCCCGGGACAGGCCTACTACGAGCAGTACTTC; CDR3: CASSPGQAYYEQYF
J: TRBJ2-3; V: TRBV7-3; D: NA; size: NA; DNA: TGTGCCAGCAGCGAACTAGGCACAGATACGCAGTATTTT; CDR3: CASSELGTDTQYF
J: TRBJ1-1; V: TRBV19; D: NA; size: NA; DNA: TGTGCCAGTAGTATGGGGGGACAGAACACTGAAGCTTTCTTT; CDR3: CASSMGGQNTEAFF
J: TRBJ1-5; V: TRBV11-2; D: NA; size: NA; DNA: TGTGCCAGCAGCATGGGAACAGTTTATAGCAATCAGCCCCAGCATTTT; CDR3: CASSMGTVYSNQPQHF
J: TRBJ1-5; V: TRBV20-1; D: TRBD1; size: NA; DNA: TGCAGTGCTACCGGACAGGAGCACAATCAGCCCCAGCATTTT; CDR3: CSATGQEHNQPQHF
J: TRBJ2-6; V: TRBV21-1; D: NA; size: NA; DNA: TGTGCCAGCAGGACCGTTCACTCTGGGGCCAACGTCCTGACTTTC; CDR3: CASRTVHSGANVLTF
J: TRBJ2-3; V: TRBV20-1; D: TRBD2; size: NA; DNA: TGCAGTGCTAGTGGGGTCGCGGCTAGCGGGGGGGTCGATACGCAGTATTTT; CDR3: CSASGVAASGGVDTQYF
J: TRBJ2-3; V: TRBV5-8; D: TRBD2; size: NA; DNA: TGTGCCAGCAGCTTGGCCGAAGCGGGGCACACAGATACGCAGTATTTT; CDR3: CASSLAEAGHTDTQYF
J: TRBJ1-2; V: TRBV29-1; D: TRBD1; size: NA; DNA: TGCAGCGTTGATGGGGACAGAGTTGGCTACACCTTC; CDR3: CSVDGDRVGYTF
J: TRBJ2-7; V: TRBV5-6; D: NA; size: NA; DNA: TGTGCCAGCAGCTTGGGAGTAGCGCCCTACGAGCAGTACTTC; CDR3: CASSLGVAPYEQYF
J: TRBJ1-2; V: TRBV25-1; D: NA; size: NA; DNA: TGTGCCAGCAGTGAAACAGGAGACTATGGCTACACCTTC; CDR3: CASSETGDYGYTF
J: TRBJ1-1; V: TRBV28; D: NA; size: NA; DNA: TGTGCCAGCAGCACGAGTGAATTCGACACTGAAGCTTTCTTT; CDR3: CASSTSEFDTEAFF
J: TRBJ2-7; V: TRBV4-3; D: TRBD1; size: NA; DNA: TGCGCCAGCAGCCAAGATCGGACAGGTGGTCTCTACGAGCAGTACTTC; CDR3: CASSQDRTGGLYEQYF
J: TRBJ1-1; V: TRBV6-6; D: NA; size: NA; DNA: TGTGCCAGCAGTTATACGGGGGGAGCTTTCTTT; CDR3: CASSYTGGAFF
J: TRBJ2-3; V: TRBV6-1; D: TRBD2; size: once; DNA: TGTGCCAGCAGTGAAACCAGCGGGGGGGGAGATACGCAGTATTTT; CDR3: CASSETSGGGDTQYF
J: TRBJ2-1; V: TRBV5-6; D: NA; size: NA; DNA: TGTGCCAGCAGCTTGGCAATCCGGCACCCGAGCATCGATGAGCAGTTCTTC; CDR3: CASSLAIRHPSIDEQFF
J: TRBJ2-3; V: TRBV2; D: NA; size: NA; DNA: TGTGCCAGCAGTCCCAGACCGAAAAACAGGGATACGCAGTATTTT; CDR3: CASSPRPKNRDTQYF
J: TRBJ1-4; V: TRBV20-1; D: TRBD1; size: NA; DNA: TGCAGTGCACAGATCGGGGACAGGGTCGAAAAACTGTTTTTT; CDR3: CSAQIGDRVEKLFF
J: TRBJ1-2; V: TRBV12-3/TRBV12-4; D: NA; size: NA; DNA: TGTGCCAGCAGTGCGGGGACCGCGAACGGGGGCTATGGCTACACCTTC; CDR3: CASSAGTANGGYGYTF
J: TRBJ2-7; V: TRBV30; D: TRBD1; size: once; DNA: TGTGCCTGGAGCGGCAGCAACCGGGACAGCACCTACGAGCAGTACTTC; CDR3: CAWSGSNRDSTYEQYF
J: TRBJ1-1; V: TRBV7-9; D: TRBD1; size: NA; DNA: TGTGCCAGCAGCTTAGCGCAGGGGGGTCGGACTGAAGCTTTCTTT; CDR3: CASSLAQGGRTEAFF
J: TRBJ2-1; V: TRBV6-4; D: TRBD1; size: NA; DNA: TGTGCCAGCAGTGACGAGCCGACAGGGATGGACAATGAGCAGTTCTTC; CDR3: CASSDEPTGMDNEQFF
J: TRBJ1-2; V: TRBV13; D: TRBD1; size: NA; DNA: TGTGCCAGCAGCCTCACAGGGGATGGCTATGGCTACACCTTC; CDR3: CASSLTGDGYGYTF